This T cell receptor (beta chain) originates from a study of control samples from healthy donors and cancer patients (dated by TCRdb to the early 2020s). The germline V gene (reference sequence) yields SGHNT for CDR1 and YYREEE for CDR2. V and J are truncated by 0 bases and 4 bases respectively, leaving an intervening sequence of 11 bases. The CDR3, from cysteine to phenylalanine, totals 16 residues. Only the CDR3 portion is preserved as DNA: 48 bases, with reading frame beginning at the first base. The library relied on the immunoSEQ multiplex PCR assay. In TCRdb, the immuneACCESS table is reduced to in-frame sequences with V and J assigned. These tables do not hold every clone; where another copy was compared, an unresolved V gene accounts for under half, and the others remain unexplained. Recorded for this sample are about 130,000 clones; more than 85% of them occurred a single time. The top ten clones comprise 1.5% to 2% of the sample.

Notes on this clone: This clone's antigen is unknown. Base qualities are missing; no much larger clone stands one base away.

This chain joins TRBV5-4 to TRBJ1-6; possibly the D gene is TRBD1, per 6 matching bases. This receptor was identified in a man aged 45-60 years with head and neck cancer. Sequencing used PBMCs. The bases are TGTGCCAGCAGCTTGGGGGGACAAACTTATAATTCACCCCTCCACTTT. This gives the protein CASSLGGQTYNSPLHF.